The rows below give T cell receptor beta chains drawn from one sample of a study of early T cells in non-severe SARS-CoV-2 infection. A single record per CDR3 protein comes from TCRdb applying MiXCR to the 5' RACE reads. The sample has roughly 65,000 distinct CDR3 sequences; about a tenth are singletons. Input material: whole blood. The receptor source for this set is an adult who was a healthcare worker with PCR-confirmed SARS-CoV-2 infection or an uninfected control (not recorded which). The CDR3 runs from the conserved cysteine through the conserved F or W. Each record gives: clone size, CDR3 length, D gene, J gene, V gene, CDR3 protein, CDR3 DNA. A D gene is named only where the DNA matches it firmly. The size of a clone is reported for some rows only, either as once, few or many, or as a class for expanded clones.

>.|12|.|TRBJ2-2|TRBV19
CASSPPGPELFF
TGTGCCAGTAGTCCCCCGGGGCCGGAGCTGTTTTTT
>.|19|TRBD2|TRBJ2-1|TRBV28
CASSLFSSTSGFSYNEQFF
TGTGCCAGCAGTTTATTTTCCTCGACTAGCGGTTTCTCCTACAATGAGCAGTTCTTC
>once|16|TRBD2|TRBJ2-1|TRBV5-1
CASRPEPLAGRNEQFF
TGCGCCAGCAGACCGGAGCCACTAGCGGGACGCAATGAGCAGTTCTTC
>.|13|.|TRBJ2-3|TRBV5-4
CAWGYGNTDTQYF
TGTGCCTGGGGGTACGGCAACACAGATACGCAGTATTTT
>.|13|.|TRBJ2-4|TRBV11-2
CASSLARENIQYF
TGTGCCAGCAGCTTAGCTCGGGAAAACATTCAGTACTTC
>.|15|TRBD2|TRBJ2-1|TRBV4-1
CASSRTSGGGNEQFF
TGCGCCAGCAGCCGGACTAGCGGTGGGGGCAATGAGCAGTTCTTC
>few|14|.|TRBJ2-7|TRBV14
CASSQEGAIYEQYF
TGTGCCAGCAGCCAAGAAGGGGCTATTTACGAGCAGTACTTC
>many|13|.|TRBJ2-5|TRBV5-1
CASSSSHRETQYF
TGCGCCAGCAGCTCGTCCCACCGAGAGACCCAGTACTTC
>.|19|.|TRBJ2-1|TRBV12-3/TRBV12-4
CASSFRGSGLISSYNEQFF
TGTGCCAGCAGTTTCAGGGGTAGCGGGCTAATAAGTAGTTACAATGAGCAGTTCTTC
>few|14|.|TRBJ2-1|TRBV21-1
CASRSGPPNNEQFF
TGTGCCAGCAGGTCGGGACCCCCCAACAATGAGCAGTTCTTC
>.|13|.|TRBJ2-2|TRBV20-1
CSAEPGSTGELFF
TGCAGTGCCGAACCGGGATCCACCGGGGAGCTGTTTTTT
>few|13|.|TRBJ2-4|TRBV20-1
CSAPSAGSDIQYF
TGCAGTGCTCCAAGCGCGGGGTCGGACATTCAGTACTTC
>many|15|.|TRBJ1-5|TRBV12-3/TRBV12-4
CASSLGNWGNQPQHF
TGTGCCAGCAGTTTGGGGAACTGGGGCAATCAGCCCCAGCATTTT
>.|15|.|TRBJ2-1|TRBV12-3/TRBV12-4
CASSSRPQAVNEQFF
TGTGCCAGCAGTTCACGGCCCCAGGCGGTCAATGAGCAGTTCTTC
>many|13|.|TRBJ1-2|TRBV27
CASSRDTNYGYTF
TGTGCCAGCAGTCGGGACACTAACTATGGCTACACCTTC
>many|16|.|TRBJ1-5|TRBV28
CASSLLTSRGNQPQHF
TGTGCCAGCAGTTTATTGACATCGCGGGGCAATCAGCCCCAGCATTTT
>few|15|TRBD1|TRBJ1-2|TRBV28
CASSSRQGVWYGYTF
TGTGCCAGCAGTAGCCGACAGGGAGTTTGGTATGGCTACACCTTC
>.|14|.|TRBJ1-2|TRBV28
CASSFRGAHYGYTF
TGTGCCAGCAGTTTCCGGGGGGCTCACTATGGCTACACCTTC
>.|13|.|TRBJ1-6|TRBV6-5
CASSQTLNSPLHF
TGTGCCAGCAGTCAGACGCTCAATTCACCCCTCCACTTT
>.|15|.|TRBJ2-1|TRBV9
CASSVAVGFGNEQFF
TGTGCCAGCAGCGTAGCGGTGGGATTCGGCAATGAGCAGTTCTTC
>.|15|TRBD2|TRBJ2-5|TRBV11-2
CASSSTSGTLGTQYF
TGTGCCAGCAGCTCCACTAGCGGGACCTTGGGGACCCAGTACTTC
>.|14|.|TRBJ2-3|TRBV7-2
CASSSKRDSNTQYF
TGTGCCAGCAGCTCAAAACGGGACTCCAATACGCAGTATTTT
>many|16|.|TRBJ2-3|TRBV27
CASSRKGPLWADTQYF
TGTGCCAGCAGCCGAAAGGGACCCCTGTGGGCAGATACGCAGTATTTT
>many|17|.|TRBJ2-7|TRBV7-6
CASSLWDTLKEPYEQYF
TGTGCCAGCAGCTTATGGGACACCCTAAAGGAGCCCTACGAGCAGTACTTC
>.|14|.|TRBJ2-2|TRBV7-8
CASSSSGFSGELFF
TGTGCCAGCAGCTCCAGTGGTTTCTCCGGGGAGCTGTTTTTT
>.|13|.|TRBJ1-1|TRBV7-2
CASSLQSSTEAFF
TGTGCCAGCAGCTTACAGAGCAGCACTGAAGCTTTCTTT
>.|15|.|TRBJ1-1|TRBV19
CASAQGPTNPTEAFF
TGTGCCAGTGCACAGGGACCAACAAACCCGACTGAAGCTTTCTTT
>.|18|TRBD2|TRBJ2-3|TRBV19
CASSILREGHLFTDTQYF
TGTGCCAGTAGTATTTTGCGGGAGGGCCACCTTTTCACAGATACGCAGTATTTT
>.|19|TRBD2|TRBJ2-3|TRBV6-1
CASGGASGRARGRTDTQYF
TGTGCCAGCGGGGGAGCTAGCGGGAGGGCCCGGGGTCGGACAGATACGCAGTATTTT
>many|16|TRBD1|TRBJ1-3|TRBV27
CASSFLGQGAGNTIYF
TGTGCCAGCAGTTTTCTGGGACAGGGGGCTGGAAACACCATATATTTT
>.|18|TRBD2|TRBJ2-3|TRBV20-1
CSANRGTSGRLNTDTQYF
TGCAGTGCTAACCGCGGGACTAGCGGGAGGCTGAACACAGATACGCAGTATTTT
>few|15|.|TRBJ2-3|TRBV5-6
CASSAGGHITDTQYF
TGTGCCAGCAGCGCCGGAGGACACATCACAGATACGCAGTATTTT
>many|16|TRBD1|TRBJ2-5|TRBV28
CASSLEGARVRETQYF
TGTGCCAGCAGTTTAGAGGGGGCGCGAGTGCGAGAGACCCAGTACTTC
>.|14|.|TRBJ2-2|TRBV6-6
CASSYLIPAGELFF
TGTGCCAGCAGTTACCTCATCCCGGCCGGGGAGCTGTTTTTT
>.|21|TRBD2|TRBJ2-7|TRBV7-3
CASSLPHWADRVEREGCEQYF
TGTGCCAGCAGCTTACCCCATTGGGCGGACAGGGTGGAGCGGGAGGGCTGCGAGCAGTACTTC
>.|13|.|TRBJ2-4|TRBV7-8
CASSARTVRIQYF
TGTGCCAGCAGCGCCAGGACAGTTCGCATTCAGTACTTC
>.|15|.|TRBJ2-3|TRBV4-3
CASSQGGGSTDTQYF
TGCGCCAGCAGCCAAGGCGGGGGCAGTACAGATACGCAGTATTTT
>many|12|.|TRBJ2-1|TRBV7-6
CASSPRNNEQFF
TGTGCCAGCAGCCCGCGTAACAATGAGCAGTTCTTC
>few|14|TRBD2|TRBJ2-1|TRBV29-1
CSVGGLAPYNEQFF
TGCAGCGTTGGGGGACTAGCGCCCTACAATGAGCAGTTCTTC
>many|15|TRBD2|TRBJ2-3|TRBV12-5
CASRLAGRSTDTQYF
TGTGCTAGTAGATTAGCGGGACGGAGCACAGATACGCAGTATTTT
>few|13|.|TRBJ2-7|TRBV7-9
CASSLNTLGEQYF
TGTGCCAGCAGCTTAAATACCCTGGGCGAGCAGTACTTC
>.|14|TRBD1|TRBJ2-7|TRBV7-9
CASSHGQGSYEQYF
TGTGCCAGCAGCCACGGACAGGGTTCCTACGAGCAGTACTTC
>few|16|TRBD2|TRBJ2-7|TRBV19
CASSIVGLAGLNEQYF
TGTGCCAGTAGTATAGTGGGACTAGCGGGACTCAACGAGCAGTACTTC
>few|17|TRBD2|TRBJ2-3|TRBV7-8
CASTEKGLAGGEDTQYF
TGTGCCAGCACCGAGAAAGGACTAGCGGGAGGTGAAGATACGCAGTATTTT
>.|15|TRBD1|TRBJ2-1|TRBV4-1
CASSRTGTGNNEQFF
TGCGCCAGCAGCAGAACCGGGACAGGGAACAATGAGCAGTTCTTC
>many|13|.|TRBJ1-1|TRBV7-7
CASRSSLNTEAFF
TGTGCCAGCAGGTCCTCCTTGAACACTGAAGCTTTCTTT
>.|14|.|TRBJ2-1|TRBV20-1
CSAIRGTSYNEQFF
TGCAGTGCTATACGTGGCACCTCCTACAATGAGCAGTTCTTC
>few|13|.|TRBJ2-7|TRBV28
CASNTGILYEQYF
TGTGCCAGCAACACCGGGATCCTCTACGAGCAGTACTTC
>.|15|TRBD2|TRBJ2-7|TRBV5-6
CASSLGLAANYEQYF
TGTGCCAGCAGCTTGGGACTAGCGGCGAACTACGAGCAGTACTTC
>.|13|TRBD1|TRBJ2-5|TRBV28
CASSRDRDGTQYF
TGTGCCAGCAGTCGGGACAGGGACGGGACCCAGTACTTC